This TCR beta chain was identified in a study of shared clonotypes between healthy human individuals. Study-wide context: CD4 naive and CD4 memory each took three plates per donor, while CD8 naive took two and CD8 memory one.

At a deep level, the assay was run. Genomic DNA of each subset was evenly split across several immunoSEQ plates. Here immunoSEQ multiplex PCR was the method, and the copy in TCRdb shows in-frame clones only, minus some. The table lists about 800,000 clones, 90% to 98% of them singletons. This CDR3 spans 17 amino acids. Germline values: CDR1 SEHNR, CDR2 FQNEAQ (reference sequence). Trimming at V came to 5 bases and at J to 4 bases, leaving 13 bases not matched to a gene. The table lists this clone with a count of one. Terminally differentiated effector memory CD45RA+ cells were excluded by CCR7 positive selection of CD45RO-negative cells. All donors were healthy HIV-negative adults lacking recent acute infections or vaccinations.

Sequenced input: naive CD8+ T cells sorted from blood. The clonotype originates from a man aged 25 to 40 in good health. This chain connects TRBV7-9 to TRBJ2-1, with TRBD2 matching over 8 bases. The CDR3 DNA reads TGTGCCAGCAGCCACCTAGGTGGACTAGCTCATTACAATGAGCAGTTCTTC. It is translated as CASSHLGGLAHYNEQFF.